This T cell receptor (beta chain) emerged from a study of blood T cells in healthy people across ages. Regarding the study as a whole: Unsorted PBMCs blocked a conclusive comparison of naive and antigen-experienced cells. The long-lived group displayed more naive CD4+ cells, plus higher diversity, than the aged donors did.

This clonotype was seen repeatedly, ten times or more. The target antigen is unknown. Germline CDR1 and CDR2: DFQATT and SNEGSKA (reference sequence). Between the trimmed V and J ends, which lost 1 base and 5 bases, there was a span of 14 bases. This CDR3 comprises 14 residues. Next came a second PCR, run for about 7 to 12 cycles, which used a sample-barcoded 5' primer along with a J-beta primer mix. A single record per CDR3 protein comes from TCRdb applying MiXCR to the 5' RACE reads. Among approximately 680,000 distinct CDR3 sequences listed, 32% were seen once. Specimen: blood. This sequence originates from an elderly woman in good health. The chain couples TRBV20-1 to TRBJ1-2; D not resolved. CDR3 coding DNA: TGCAGTGCTAGAGTCCGGGGTAGGAGATATGGCTACACCTTC. Protein sequence: CSARVRGRRYGYTF.